This T cell receptor beta chain was profiled in a study of CD8+ T cells in alopecia areata. Study overall: Treated patients were given 5 to 10 mg oral tofacitinib twice daily. Tofacitinib exposure lasted 6 to 18 months, followed by 6 months off drug.

General study findings and limits: Normal skin's resident alphabeta T cells are sequenced alongside lesional scalp T cells.

Sequencing used cDNA as its template, made by extracting RNA and reverse transcribing it. The method was immunoSEQ multiplex PCR; TCRdb's version includes in-frame clones alone and lacks a portion of them. The sample records about 150,000 clones, around 47% being singletons. This clone was seen only a few times. Its specificity is unknown. This CDR3 has 11 residues. The germline V and J ends were trimmed by 4 bases and 4 bases, with 8 bases remaining between them. The germline CDR1 and CDR2 sequences are SQVTM and ANQGSEA. This rearrangement joins TRBV29-1 to TRBJ2-7, with D uncertain. Sequenced sample: CD4+ T cells sorted from blood. This receptor was identified in a human donor with alopecia areata. The DNA for the CDR3 is TGCAGCGTTGGCGAACAATACGAGCAGTACTTC. This encodes CSVGEQYEQYF.